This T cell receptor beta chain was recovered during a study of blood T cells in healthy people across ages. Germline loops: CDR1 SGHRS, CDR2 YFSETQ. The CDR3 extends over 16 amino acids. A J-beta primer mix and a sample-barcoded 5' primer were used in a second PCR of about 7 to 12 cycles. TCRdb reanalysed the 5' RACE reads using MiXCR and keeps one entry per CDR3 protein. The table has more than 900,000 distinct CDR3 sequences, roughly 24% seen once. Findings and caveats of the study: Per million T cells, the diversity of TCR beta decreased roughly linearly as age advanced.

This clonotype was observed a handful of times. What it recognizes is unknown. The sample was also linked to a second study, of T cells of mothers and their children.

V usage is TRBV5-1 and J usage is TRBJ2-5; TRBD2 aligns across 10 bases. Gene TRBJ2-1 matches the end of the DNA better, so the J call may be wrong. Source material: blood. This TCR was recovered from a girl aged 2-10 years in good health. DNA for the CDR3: TGCGCCAGCAGCTCCTCTAGCGGGGGTGTCTACAATGAGCAGTTCTTC. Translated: CASSSSSGGVYNEQFF.